The sequence of this TCR beta chain was determined in a study of cytomegalovirus exposure and HLA in healthy donors. The study, taken as a whole, reports: In vitro experiments confirmed that a few CMV-associated chains were specific for CMV antigens. Most TCR sequences showed up rarely, but some public TCRs showed up in many donors.

Donors came from a validation cohort of over a hundred subjects, distinct from the first 666-subject cohort. CDR1 is MDHEN and CDR2 is SYDVKM in the germline V gene. V was cut by 6 bases and J by 4 bases, with 15 bases left in between. The CDR3 spans 14 residues. Turning to this clone: Its antigen is as yet unknown.

Repertoires were generated with immunoSEQ multiplex PCR, while TCRdb's copy carries only in-frame clones and drops some. The sample shows tens of thousands of clones, about four fifths of them seen only once. The source of this sequence is a woman younger than 35 in good health and CMV-seropositive. J is TRBJ1-2 and V is TRBV28; D is possibly TRBD1 (5 bases). The sample consisted of PBMCs. CDR3 bases: TGTGCCAGCAGACCGCAGGGAATCGGCTATGGCTACACCTTC. Translated: CASRPQGIGYGYTF.